This T cell receptor (beta chain) was obtained from a study of blood T cells in healthy people across ages. Regarding the study as a whole: In older individuals, TCR beta diversity per million T cells was lower, falling roughly linearly with age. Because donor CMV status was unknown, expanded clonotype changes were possibly confounded.

Sample-barcoded 5' priming and a J-beta primer mix drove a second PCR of 7 to 11 cycles. Tags on each cDNA molecule came from a template-switch adaptor with 12 random nucleotides. TCRdb re-called the 5' RACE reads with MiXCR, one entry per CDR3 protein. The sample has about 1.5 million distinct CDR3 sequences; about 43% are singletons. The sample, about 10 milliliters of peripheral blood, was drawn from each donor. Details on this clonotype: Its specificity is unknown.

With 6 bases clipped from V and 0 bases from J, the junction kept 7 bases outside the gene matches. CDR3 length: 17 amino acids. Germline CDR1 and CDR2: MGHDK and SYGVNS. The V and J genes are TRBV25-1 and TRBJ2-3; 12 bases match TRBD2. The source is a young woman in good health. The source material was blood. CDR3 DNA: TGTGCCAGCAGCCCTAGCGGGGGGGCCTGGAGCACAGATACGCAGTATTTT. It specifies CASSPSGGAWSTDTQYF.